The rows below give T cell receptor beta chains drawn from one sample of a study of human T cells and chemical hapten exposure. TCRdb re-called the RACE reads through MiXCR, storing one row per CDR3 protein. This table has under 450,000 distinct CDR3 sequences, around 6% appearing once. Sequences were derived from whole blood, sampled in connection with sensitization to the hapten diphenylcyclopropenone (DPC). The receptors derive from a woman aged 18-30 years with alopecia areata. Some clones in this sample may be carry-over from other donors' samples. CDR3s include the opening cysteine and the closing phenylalanine or tryptophan. Each record gives: D gene, J gene, clone size, V gene, CDR3 protein, CDR3 DNA. D genes are given only for firm matches. Where a row states a size, it is once, few, many or the class of an expanded clone; other rows omit it.

>NA|TRBJ1-1|many|TRBV5-1
CASSSMGLVNTEAFF
TGCGCCAGCAGCTCAATGGGGCTCGTAAATACTGAAGCTTTCTTT
>NA|TRBJ2-6|NA|TRBV19
CASSILFSGANVLTF
TGTGCCAGTAGTATCCTCTTCTCTGGGGCCAACGTCCTGACTTTC
>NA|TRBJ1-4|many|TRBV6-5
CASSYSQINEKLFF
TGTGCCAGCAGTTACTCACAGATTAATGAAAAACTGTTTTTT
>NA|TRBJ1-6|NA|TRBV20-1
CSAPVGYNSPLHF
TGCAGTGCTCCGGTCGGGTATAATTCACCCCTCCACTTT
>TRBD1|TRBJ2-2|NA|TRBV7-2
CASSVGQATGELFF
TGTGCCAGCAGCGTAGGACAGGCCACCGGGGAGCTGTTTTTT
>NA|TRBJ1-6|NA|TRBV6-1
CARLDFSENSPLHF
TGTGCCAGGCTGGACTTTAGTGAGAATTCACCCCTCCACTTT
>TRBD1|TRBJ1-4|NA|TRBV7-9
CASSLARRGQDNEKLFF
TGTGCCAGCAGCTTAGCCCGCCGTGGACAGGATAATGAAAAACTGTTTTTT
>TRBD2|TRBJ2-1|many|TRBV27
CASTRGGFYNEQFF
TGTGCCAGCACCCGCGGGGGGTTCTACAATGAGCAGTTCTTC
>TRBD1|TRBJ2-5|NA|TRBV18
CASSASGTATMTQYF
TGTGCCAGCTCAGCCTCCGGGACAGCCACCATGACCCAGTACTTC
>NA|TRBJ2-3|few|TRBV4-3
CASSQVRTQTSTDTQYF
TGCGCCAGCAGCCAAGTCAGGACACAAACTAGCACAGATACGCAGTATTTT
>NA|TRBJ1-1|NA|TRBV7-9
CASSLGDLAAAEAFF
TGTGCCAGCAGCTTAGGGGACCTGGCGGCAGCAGAAGCTTTCTTT
>TRBD1|TRBJ2-3|NA|TRBV29-1
CSAEEGARGTDTQYF
TGCAGCGCTGAAGAGGGGGCCCGGGGCACAGATACGCAGTATTTT
>NA|TRBJ2-2|many|TRBV27
CASSLEQGYTGELFF
TGTGCCAGCAGTTTAGAACAGGGCTACACCGGGGAGCTGTTTTTT
>TRBD1|TRBJ1-2|few|TRBV7-6
CASSPGGGGGYTF
TGTGCCAGCAGCCCTGGAGGGGGCGGGGGCTACACCTTC
>NA|TRBJ1-1|few|TRBV28
CASSPYNRDKNTEAFF
TGTGCCAGCAGTCCATATAACAGGGACAAGAACACTGAAGCTTTCTTT
>TRBD1|TRBJ1-2|NA|TRBV18
CASRQGSGYGYTF
TGTGCCAGCCGACAGGGGTCGGGCTATGGCTACACCTTC
>NA|TRBJ1-6|many|TRBV21-1
CASSKVGQGAEARNSPLHF
NA
>NA|TRBJ1-5|many|TRBV4-2
CASSQEAPQPQHF
TGTGCCAGCAGCCAAGAAGCCCCTCAGCCCCAGCATTTT
>TRBD2|TRBJ2-5|NA|TRBV6-5
CASKAGGQETQYF
TGTGCCAGCAAAGCGGGGGGGCAAGAGACCCAGTACTTC
>NA|TRBJ2-7|many|TRBV18
CASSPGSYEQYF
TGTGCCAGCAGCCCCGGCTCCTACGAGCAGTACTTC
>TRBD1|TRBJ1-1|NA|TRBV12-3/TRBV12-4
CASSSQGGYEAFF
TGTGCCAGCAGTTCTCAGGGGGGCTATGAAGCTTTCTTT
>NA|TRBJ1-1|few|TRBV6-5
CASTAGQLRNTEAFF
TGTGCCAGCACGGCAGGGCAGCTAAGAAACACTGAAGCTTTCTTT
>TRBD2|TRBJ2-7|few|TRBV12-3/TRBV12-4
CASSSESSGGYEQYF
TGTGCCAGCAGTTCAGAGTCTAGCGGGGGATACGAGCAGTACTTC
>TRBD1|TRBJ1-2|many|TRBV10-3
CAISLRGNYGYTF
TGTGCCATCAGCCTCAGGGGGAACTATGGCTACACCTTC
>NA|TRBJ1-1|many|TRBV12-3/TRBV12-4
CASSLDANTEAFF
TGTGCCAGCAGTCTCGATGCGAACACTGAAGCTTTCTTT
>TRBD2|TRBJ2-3|few|TRBV11-1
CASSSPAGLAGPDTQYF
TGTGCCAGCAGCTCCCCAGCGGGACTAGCGGGGCCAGATACGCAGTATTTT
>NA|TRBJ2-3|NA|TRBV6-6
CASSNRPSVTDTQYF
TGTGCCAGCAGTAACCGACCTTCGGTCACAGATACGCAGTATTTT
>TRBD2|TRBJ2-3|NA|TRBV6-5
CASSDRLAATDTQYF
TGTGCCAGCAGTGACCGACTAGCGGCAACAGATACGCAGTATTTT
>TRBD2|TRBJ2-1|few|TRBV20-1
CSAGGAGAKPNEQFF
TGCAGTGCTGGGGGAGCGGGGGCAAAACCGAATGAGCAGTTCTTC
>NA|TRBJ2-3|many|TRBV12-3/TRBV12-4
CASSLDITDTQYF
TGTGCCAGCAGTTTGGATATTACAGATACGCAGTATTTT
>NA|TRBJ1-5|few|TRBV7-8
CASSWMGRGKSNQPQHF
TGTGCCAGCAGCTGGATGGGCAGGGGTAAGAGCAATCAGCCCCAGCATTTT
>NA|TRBJ1-2|few|TRBV29-1
CSVRPLLYGYTF
TGCAGCGTTCGGCCACTACTCTATGGCTACACCTTC